One and the same sample provided the 16 T cell receptor beta chains below, sequenced in a study of CD8 T cells in Susac syndrome. It was with random hexamers that roughly 0.5 to 1 ug RNA was reverse transcribed. TCRdb ran MiXCR on the immunoSEQ multiplex PCR reads and lists one entry per CDR3 protein. The table includes approximately 80,000 distinct CDR3 sequences, approximately 94% detected once. Source material: CD8+ T cells from PBMCs. The receptors originated from a human donor with Susac syndrome.

This chain connects TRBV9 to TRBJ2-3; tentatively, D is TRBD2 (8 bases). The germline CDR1 and CDR2 sequences are SGDLS and YYNGEE. The ends were cut back, 3 bases at V and 0 bases at J, with 20 bases in the middle. The CDR3 extends over 18 amino acids. CDR3 in DNA: TGTGCCAGCAGCGCCGGAGACAGGGCGGGAGGTAGCACAGATACGCAGTATTTT. Residues: CASSAGDRAGGSTDTQYF.

This clonotype was observed a handful of times. The chain couples TRBV12-3 or TRBV12-4 to TRBJ2-7, with D tentatively TRBD2 (7 bases). V lost 6 bases to trimming and J lost 11 bases, with 17 bases between them. The CDR3 extends over 12 amino acids. The CDR3 protein is CASSPGGPQEYF. Written as DNA, the CDR3 is TGTGCCAGCAGCCCCGGGGGGCCCCAGGAGTACTTC.

The chain employs TRBV20-1 and TRBJ2-7; 8 bases are shared with TRBD2. The J segment lost 9 bases and the V segment lost 1 base, leaving 11 bases of the junction unmatched. The CDR3 is made up of 14 amino acids. CDR1 is DFQATT, CDR2 SNEGSKA, per germline (reference sequence). CDR3 nucleotides: TGCAGTGCTAGAGGCGGCGGGGGGCGCCTCCCGCAGTACTTC. Protein sequence: CSARGGGGRLPQYF.

The chain employs TRBV7-9 and TRBJ2-1; TRBD2 might be the D (6 bases). Germline V gives CDR1 SEHNR, CDR2 FQNEAQ (reference sequence). With 2 bases removed from V and 5 bases from J, the gap between germline ends came to 13 bases. This CDR3 is 15 amino acids long. CDR3 DNA sequence: TGTGCCAGCAGCTTAATAACTAGCCGAGACAATGAGCAGTTCTTC. This translates into CASSLITSRDNEQFF.

The CDR3 region is CASSYSRGREGGYTF. For the CDR3, the DNA is TGTGCCAGCAGTTACTCGAGAGGGCGGGAAGGCGGCTACACCTTC. This chain connects TRBV6-5 to TRBJ1-2; no clear D. Trimming took off 0 bases at V and 8 bases at J, with 16 bases between the two ends. Germline lookup yields CDR1 MNHEY and CDR2 SVGAGI. This CDR3 has 15 residues.

The CDR3, as DNA: TGTGCCAGCAGTTTTGGGGGAGGCGAGCAGTACTTC. Amino acids: CASSFGGGEQYF. This sequence joins TRBV27 and TRBJ2-7; weak D call: TRBD2 (6 bases). Trimming left V 3 bases short and J 6 bases short, with 9 bases between. CDR3 length: 12 amino acids. Germline-derived CDR1 and CDR2 are MNHEY and SMNVEV (reference sequence).

The CDR3 sequence is CASSFGQNYGYTF. For the CDR3, the DNA is TGTGCCAGCAGTTTCGGGCAGAACTATGGCTACACCTTC. The chain recombines TRBV12-3 or TRBV12-4 with TRBJ1-2; no clear D. Trimming removed 3 bases at V and 2 bases at J, with 7 bases between. The CDR3 extends over 13 amino acids.

V is TRBV20-1 and J is TRBJ2-5; 8 positions agree with TRBD2. V lost 6 bases, J lost 5 bases, and 8 bases stayed unmatched. From germline, CDR1 is DFQATT and CDR2 SNEGSKA (reference sequence). The CDR3 is made up of 13 amino acids. CDR3 sequence: CSAPGGRWETQYF. The CDR3 nucleotides read TGCAGTGCGCCGGGGGGGCGCTGGGAGACCCAGTACTTC.

The J gene is TRBJ2-3, the V gene TRBV6-2 or TRBV6-3; D possibly corresponds to TRBD1 (5 bases). V was clipped by 5 bases and J by 5 bases, with 14 bases between them. Germline V lookup: CDR1 MNHEY, CDR2 SVGEGT. This CDR3 comprises 14 residues. For the CDR3, the DNA is TGTGCCAGCAGTAACAGGATGAAAGGAGATACGCAGTATTTT. It translates to CASSNRMKGDTQYF.

The J gene is TRBJ2-2, the V gene TRBV7-9; 9 bases match TRBD1. Trimming removed 2 bases from V and 6 bases from J; junction bases left unmatched: 7. The CDR3 is made up of 16 amino acids. Germline CDR1 reads SEHNR; CDR2 reads FQNEAQ (reference sequence). As DNA, the CDR3 is TGTGCCAGCAGCTTAAGGACAGGGGTACCTGCCGGGGAGCTGTTTTTT. This sequence encodes CASSLRTGVPAGELFF.

This chain connects TRBV5-4 to TRBJ1-2; possible D gene TRBD1, 6 bases. Trimming removed 1 base from V and 4 bases from J, with 11 bases in between. This CDR3 comprises 14 residues. Germline loops: CDR1 SGHNT, CDR2 YYREEE (reference sequence). The CDR3 protein is CASSLRTGFYGYTF. CDR3 in DNA: TGTGCCAGCAGCTTGCGCACAGGGTTCTATGGCTACACCTTC.

This chain joins TRBV12-3 or TRBV12-4 and TRBJ2-1, with 7 bases aligning to TRBD2. The CDR3 loop spans 12 amino acids. Trimming cost V 3 bases and J 10 bases; bases outside gene matches: 3. CDR3 region: CASSFLRGEQFF. The CDR3 nucleotides are TGTGCCAGCAGTTTTCTGCGGGGGGAGCAGTTCTTC.

This clonotype showed up just a few times. J is TRBJ2-7 and V is TRBV5-8; D remains unclear. V lost 2 bases to trimming and J lost 1 base, with 4 bases between them. The CDR3 is made up of 12 amino acids. Germline CDR1 reads SGHTS; CDR2 reads YDEGEE. The CDR3 sequence is CASSLRSYEQYF. CDR3 bases: TGTGCCAGCAGCTTAAGGTCCTACGAGCAGTACTTC.

This chain joins TRBV9 and TRBJ2-1; 9 bases agree with TRBD2. The CDR3 has 15 residues. The J segment lost 5 bases and the V segment lost 5 bases, leaving 8 bases of the junction unmatched. Germline CDR1 SGDLS, CDR2 YYNGEE. The DNA for the CDR3 is TGTGCCAGCAGAGACTTGGCGGGGGGGAACAATGAGCAGTTCTTC. The encoded protein is CASRDLAGGNNEQFF.

V and J are TRBV30 and TRBJ2-5; the match to TRBD1 covers 11 bases. V shed 3 bases, J shed 4 bases, and the junction held 4 bases outside the gene matches. This CDR3 region has 14 residues. The germline V gene has CDR1 GTSNPN and CDR2 SVGIG (reference sequence). CDR3 loop: CAWSPGQGAETQYF. The DNA of the CDR3 is TGTGCCTGGAGCCCAGGACAGGGGGCAGAGACCCAGTACTTC. Together with reference TRBV30 and TRBJ2-5, the CDR3 gives the full variable domain: SQTIHQWPATLVQPVGSPLSLECTVEGTSNPNLYWYRQAAGRGLQLLFYSVGIGQISSEVPQNLSASRPQDRQFILSSKKLLLSDSGFYLCAWSPGQGAETQYFGPGTRLLVL.

V usage is TRBV27 and J usage is TRBJ1-2; D ambiguous. Per the germline V gene, CDR1 is MNHEY and CDR2 is SMNVEV (reference sequence). The V and J ends lost 5 bases and 5 bases respectively, with 12 bases between them. This CDR3 spans 13 amino acids. The CDR3 region is CASSVRGEYGYTF. CDR3 nucleotides: TGTGCCAGCAGTGTGCGGGGTGAATATGGCTACACCTTC.